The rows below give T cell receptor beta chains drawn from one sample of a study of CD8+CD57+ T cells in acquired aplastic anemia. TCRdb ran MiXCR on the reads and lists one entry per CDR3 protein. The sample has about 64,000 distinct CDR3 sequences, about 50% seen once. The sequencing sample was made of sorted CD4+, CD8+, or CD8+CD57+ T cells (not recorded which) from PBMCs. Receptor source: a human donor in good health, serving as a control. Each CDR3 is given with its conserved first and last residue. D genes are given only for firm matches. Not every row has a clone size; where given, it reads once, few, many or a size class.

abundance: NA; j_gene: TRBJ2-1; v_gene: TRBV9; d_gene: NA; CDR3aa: CASSVGGHEQFF; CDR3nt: TGTGCCAGCAGCGTGGGGGGGCATGAGCAGTTCTTC
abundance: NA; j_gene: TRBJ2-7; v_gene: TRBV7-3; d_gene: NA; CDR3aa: CASSLGGGIRSYEQYF; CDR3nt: TGTGCCAGCAGCTTAGGGGGTGGGATCCGATCCTACGAGCAGTACTTC
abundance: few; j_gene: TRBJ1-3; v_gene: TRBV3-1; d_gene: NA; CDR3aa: CASSPRTTDLSGNTIYF; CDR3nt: TGTGCCAGCAGCCCAAGAACGACAGACCTCTCTGGAAACACCATATATTTT
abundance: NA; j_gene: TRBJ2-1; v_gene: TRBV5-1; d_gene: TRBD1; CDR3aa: CASSGQGNEQFF; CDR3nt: TGCGCCAGCTCCGGACAGGGGAATGAGCAGTTCTTC
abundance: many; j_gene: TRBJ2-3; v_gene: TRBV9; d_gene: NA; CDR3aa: CASSVQKPCTDTQYF; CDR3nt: TGTGCCAGCAGCGTACAGAAGCCTTGCACAGATACGCAGTATTTT
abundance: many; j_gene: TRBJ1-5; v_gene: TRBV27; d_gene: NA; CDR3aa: CASRLLRGYSNQPQHF; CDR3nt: TGTGCCAGCAGACTCCTGAGGGGCTATAGCAATCAGCCCCAGCATTTT
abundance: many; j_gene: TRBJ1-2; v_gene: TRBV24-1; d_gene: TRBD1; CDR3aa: CATSDSGTGGSGKGYTF; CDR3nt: TGTGCCACCAGTGACTCCGGGACAGGGGGTTCGGGGAAAGGCTACACCTTC
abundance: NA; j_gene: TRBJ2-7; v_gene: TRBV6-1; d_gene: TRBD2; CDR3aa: CASTGGSSYEQYF; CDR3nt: TGTGCCAGCACCGGCGGGAGTTCTTACGAGCAGTACTTC
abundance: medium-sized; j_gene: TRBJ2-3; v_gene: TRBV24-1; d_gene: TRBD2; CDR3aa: CATSDLQATSGTDTQYF; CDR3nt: TGTGCCACCAGTGATTTGCAGGCGACTAGCGGCACAGATACGCAGTATTTT
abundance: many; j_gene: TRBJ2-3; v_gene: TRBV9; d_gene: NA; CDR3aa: CASSTRTSTDTQYF; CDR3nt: TGTGCCAGCAGCACCCGGACTAGCACAGATACGCAGTATTTT
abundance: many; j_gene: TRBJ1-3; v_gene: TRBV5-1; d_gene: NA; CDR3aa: CASSLAAGSGNTIYF; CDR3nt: TGCGCCAGCAGCTTGGCCGCAGGGTCAGGAAACACCATATATTTT
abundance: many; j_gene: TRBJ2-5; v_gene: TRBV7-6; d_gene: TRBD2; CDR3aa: CASSLGLAGGTQETQYF; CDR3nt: TGTGCCAGCAGCCTGGGACTAGCGGGAGGGACCCAAGAGACCCAGTACTTC
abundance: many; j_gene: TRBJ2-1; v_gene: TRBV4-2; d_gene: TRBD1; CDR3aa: CASSRPGQGANEQFF; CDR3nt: TGTGCCAGCAGCCGCCCGGGACAGGGGGCAAATGAGCAGTTCTTC
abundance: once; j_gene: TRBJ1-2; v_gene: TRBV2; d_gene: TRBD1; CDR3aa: CASSEQGAGGYTF; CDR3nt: TGTGCCAGCAGTGAACAGGGGGCGGGAGGCTACACCTTC